This T cell receptor beta chain was obtained from a study of response to subunit inactivated influenza vaccine (dated 2018 in TCRdb). Looking at the study overall: The study used deep quantitative T cell receptor repertoire profiling to track responses to a trivalent subunit inactivated influenza vaccine.

Spanning cysteine to phenylalanine, the CDR3 consists of 14 amino acids. The sequence is cut down to CDR3 DNA, 42 bases in frame from base 1. As encoded in the germline V gene (reference sequence), CDR1 is SEHNR while CDR2 is FQNEAQ. Germline trimming: 5 bases from V, 6 bases from J; junction bases outside gene matches: 9. This clonotype occurred a few times. Its antigen is currently not known. No much larger clonotype is one base removed from it; base qualities were not supplied. Library preparation employed RT-PCR. The instrument was an Illumina HiSeq 2500. Through fastp at Q25 and MiXCR, TCRdb rebuilt clones from the public reads, retaining in-frame beta chains. Duplicate CDR3 protein sequences are folded into a single record with the most common DNA and genes. The sample table lists hundreds of thousands of distinct CDR3 sequences, around a sixth of them with a count of one. In total, the top ten clones hold 11% of the sample.

The investigation overall reported the following: It was suggested by the authors that each seasonal influenza vaccination may recruit only a limited number of new T cells.

The clonotype comes from a man aged 45-60 years who received an inactivated influenza vaccine. Donor details come from another sample of the same person, matched by shared clones. The rearranged segments are TRBV7-9 and TRBJ1-2; TRBD1 fits 7 bases in the junction. The sample consisted of PBMCs from blood, taken about 11 days after vaccination. The DNA is TGTGCCAGCAGCCCGTATGACAGGGCCAATGGCTACACCTTC. The encoded protein is CASSPYDRANGYTF.